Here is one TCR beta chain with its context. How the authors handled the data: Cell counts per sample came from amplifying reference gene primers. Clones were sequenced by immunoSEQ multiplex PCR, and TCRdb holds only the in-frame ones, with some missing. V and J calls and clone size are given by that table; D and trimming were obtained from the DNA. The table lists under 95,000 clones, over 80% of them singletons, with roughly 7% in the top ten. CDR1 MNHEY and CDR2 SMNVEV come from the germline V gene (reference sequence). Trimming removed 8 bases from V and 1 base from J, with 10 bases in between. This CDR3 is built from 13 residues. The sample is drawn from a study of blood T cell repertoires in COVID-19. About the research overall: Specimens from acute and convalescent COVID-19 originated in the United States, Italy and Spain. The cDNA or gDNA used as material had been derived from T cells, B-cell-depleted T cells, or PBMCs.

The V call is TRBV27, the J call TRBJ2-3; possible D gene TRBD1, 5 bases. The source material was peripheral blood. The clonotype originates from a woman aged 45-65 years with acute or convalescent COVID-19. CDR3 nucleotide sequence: TGTGCCAGCCAACAGGAAGGCACAGATACGCAGTATTTT. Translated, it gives CASQQEGTDTQYF.